This paragraph reports one T cell receptor (beta chain). Its target antigen remains unknown. It has no much larger one-base neighbor in the sample; base qualities were not kept. This specimen comes from a study of blood T cell repertoires in COVID-19 (dated by TCRdb to the early 2020s). Describing the broader study: Samples covering the acute and convalescent phases of COVID-19 were provided by collaborators in the United States, Italy and Spain. The prospective study material was composed of cDNA or gDNA derived from T cells, B-cell-depleted T cells, or PBMCs. Samples were obtained from the ongoing ImmuneRACE study (first 160 participants) and from about 1,300 subjects provided by 6 global collaborators. Where HLA class I and class II types were available, the types were taken from metadata supplied by the sample provider, not from assay-based typing. Deeply sampled blood TCRbeta repertoires from subjects exposed to, actively infected with, or recovered from COVID-19 were included in the dataset. Sample metadata almost always included a de-identified subject ID, COVID-19 status, age in years and sex. The repertoires were released in a freely available public database intended as a resource for research on the immune response to SARS-CoV-2.

TCRbeta CDR3 regions were amplified from genomic DNA by means of the immunoSEQ Assay, a bias-controlled multiplex PCR. The authors' analysis ran thus. The number of nucleated cells in each sample was estimated from the amplification of reference gene primers within the assay. To quantify the absolute abundance of each unique TCRbeta CDR3 rearrangement, sequence reads were collapsed and filtered. For each sample, productive Simpson clonality was calculated as the square root of Simpson's diversity index across productive rearrangements. TCRdb holds this immuneACCESS table with in-frame rearrangements only. Some clones are missing; in checked studies, unresolved V genes explain under half, and the rest has no known cause. V and J calls and clone size are those listed in that table; D and trimming were worked out from the DNA. A total of 190,000 or so clones appear in this sample, more than 80% of them only once. The top ten clonotypes cover around 9.2% of the sample.

Points the paper makes about the study in general: The quantity of clinical and demographic metadata differed by source and by participant and was supplied without curation.

Participants in the prospective study were enrolled through a virtual design, were aged about 18 to 90 years, and lived in roughly 24 United States geographic areas. To assign participants to cohorts, the prospective study relied on clinical history that participants themselves reported in a screening survey and a study questionnaire. Recovered participants in ImmuneRACE Cohort 3 were defined by two consecutive negative NP/OP PCR tests, clearance by a healthcare professional, or resolution of symptoms. Each participant in the prospective study had whole blood, serum and a nasopharyngeal or oropharyngeal swab collected by mobile phlebotomists. Over a roughly two-month period, participants in the prospective study had the option of providing additional blood draws and questionnaires. Prospective study blood samples were shipped either frozen or at room temperature before DNA extraction. Sequenced: PBMCs or T cells enriched from blood (not recorded which). The source is a middle-aged man who had recovered from COVID-19.

The CDR3 has the sequence CASSSFFEGNQETQYF. Read as DNA, the sequence is TGTGCCAGCAGCTCCTTTTTCGAGGGAAACCAAGAGACCCAGTACTTC. The chain was built from TRBV9 and TRBJ2-5; a tentative D match to TRBD2 spans 5 bases. V is shortened by 4 bases, J by 0 bases, and the region joining them spans 16 bases. Inclusive of the bounding cysteine and phenylalanine, the CDR3 is 16 residues long. Of the read, only the CDR3 DNA is kept; its 48 bases are in frame from base 1. The germline V gene supplies CDR1 SGDLS and CDR2 YYNGEE. Extended through the reference TRBV9 and TRBJ2-5 proteins, this CDR3 yields the full variable domain: DSGVTQTPKHLITATGQRVTLRCSPRSGDLSVYWYQQSLDQGLQFLIQYYNGEERAKGNILERFSAQQFPDLHSELNLSSLELGDSALYFCASSSFFEGNQETQYFGPGTRLLVL.